The source of this T cell receptor (beta chain) is a study of Graves' ophthalmopathy and Graves' hyperthyroidism (dated by TCRdb to about 2018). Concerning the study at large: Peripheral blood samples were taken at the time of initial diagnosis, before any treatment was given. In several hyperthyroidism patients, the T-cell repertoires found in thyroid tissue were compared with those found in blood. To explore V-J signatures that distinguish ophthalmopathy from hyperthyroidism, a discovery set of 100 patients was enrolled, made up of some 41 with ophthalmopathy and roughly 55 with stable hyperthyroidism. For training and testing, the 80 to 100 patients in the discovery cohort were randomly divided in a 7:3 ratio. The study used TCR beta repertoire signatures to distinguish Graves' ophthalmopathy from Graves' hyperthyroidism and to predict progression to ophthalmopathy. In total, some 140 blood samples were TCR-sequenced: approximately 40 ophthalmopathy, roughly 80 hyperthyroidism and some 17 hyperthyroidism-to-ophthalmopathy patients. After sampling, hyperthyroidism patients received methimazole starting at 30 mg daily, and ophthalmopathy patients received high-dose intravenous methylprednisolone. For independent validation, a separate cohort was made up of fewer than 20 hyperthyroidism patients plus 17 patients who later progressed from hyperthyroidism to ophthalmopathy. The paper's findings and limits, for the study overall: No statistical method was used to predetermine the sample size, and group allocation was not hidden from the investigators. In cross-validation, the 13-signature model distinguished ophthalmopathy from stable hyperthyroidism with 85% to 90% sensitivity and around 81% specificity, and in the test set the corresponding values were around 78% and 73%. In validation, the model predicted ophthalmopathy progression with about 71% sensitivity and approximately 75% specificity; 12 predicted patients were CT-confirmed with GO in a median of roughly 6.8 months. Most of the expanded thyroid clonotypes with a frequency above 0.001 were also detected in blood, and it was suggested that the thyroid immune response may be reflected by blood repertoires.

Hyperthyroidism was considered stable if no progression to ophthalmopathy occurred within 18 months of follow-up. Hyperthyroidism patients were newly diagnosed, were aged 18 to 65 years, and had a disease duration under 2 months. Patients were excluded if they had other autoimmune diseases, uncontrolled infections, pregnancy or lactation. Clinical symptoms, serum thyroxine, TRAb, thyroid ultrasound and orbital computed tomography formed the basis of the diagnosis. Using Ficoll-Paque density gradient centrifugation, PBMCs were isolated from approximately 11 ml of fresh peripheral blood. Total RNA was extracted using Trizol reagent, and RNA quality was checked on an Agilent 2100 Bioanalyzer. TCR beta CDR3 regions were amplified from RNA transcripts for repertoire sequencing. The first round of RT-PCR was done with HTBI primers and the Qiagen OneStep RT-PCR kit, and was followed by a second round of multiplex PCR, then size selection and purification. Sequencing of the libraries was carried out on an Illumina HiSeq2000 in paired-end mode with 100 bp reads. As for the authors' bioinformatics: Reads were processed with SOAPnuke, discarding reads with adapters, uncalled bases, mean Phred below 15, or no exact constant-primer or identifier match. COPE v1.2.5 was used to merge the high-quality paired reads. Clonotypes were defined as unique nucleotide sequences and were aligned to IMGT TRB V, D and J references using MiTCR v1.1. Only V-J combinations with frequency above 0.0001 were analysed, covering 98% to 99.2% of repertoires. For each V-J combination, a TCR clonal expansion and chaos score was defined as the ratio of F50 clonal expansion to chaos observed in the TCRdist matrix. Welch's t-statistics and random forest were used to reduce features to about a dozen V-J combinations, which were fed into a naive Bayes classifier. The similarity between thyroid and blood repertoires was quantified using the Morisita-Horn index. In TCRdb, the public reads were trimmed at Q25 with fastp and aligned with MiXCR, with productive beta chains retained. Each entry merges the rows of one CDR3 protein and shows their most common DNA and genes. TCRdb assigned the V and J calls; the authors' analysis was not used. This sample comprises around 400,000 distinct CDR3 sequences, under 25% of them detected only once. The ten largest clones represent 3% of the sample.

The sample holds a few counts of this clonotype. The clone's antigen remains unknown. Per-nucleotide qualities are absent, and no much larger clonotype sits a single base away. V was cut back by 2 bases and J by 1 base, leaving a gap of 11 bases between them. CDR1 and CDR2 (SQVTM, ANQGSEA) derive from the germline V gene. The CDR3 runs 14 residues from the cysteine to the phenylalanine. Only the CDR3 part of the read is kept: 42 bases, read in frame from the first base. The clonotype originates from a young woman with stable Graves' hyperthyroidism. Donor details come from another sample of the same person, matched by shared clones. Recombination connected TRBV29-1 to TRBJ1-1, with no D gene named confidently. The specimen was peripheral blood. The CDR3 protein: CSVEPPARNTEAFF. The bases read TGCAGCGTTGAACCTCCCGCACGGAACACTGAAGCTTTCTTT.